The 3 T cell receptor beta chains below all came from one sample that was sequenced in a study of somatic mutations in cytotoxic T cells in rheumatoid arthritis. The assay was immunoSEQ multiplex PCR, and TCRdb's table has in-frame clones only and misses some. The sample lists 15,000 to 20,000 clones, 70% to 85% seen once, with 12% in the top ten. The source material was CD8+ T cells sorted from blood. The receptors shown here come from an adult with rheumatoid arthritis.

This clone was found once. The V and J genes are TRBV29-1 and TRBJ1-2; D remains unclear. Trimming left V 2 bases short and J 6 bases short, with 7 bases between. The CDR3 is 11 residues long. The germline V gene encodes CDR1 SQVTM and CDR2 ANQGSEA. The CDR3 region has the DNA TGCAGCGTTGAAAGTGAAGATGGCTACACCTTC. This encodes CSVESEDGYTF. Together with reference TRBV29-1 and TRBJ1-2, the CDR3 gives the full variable domain: SAVISQKPSRDICQRGTSLTIQCQVDSQVTMMFWYRQQPGQSLTLIATANQGSEATYESGFVIDKFPISRPNLTFSTLTVSNMSPEDSSIYLCSVESEDGYTFGSGTRLTVV.

This clone rates as medium-sized (0.01 to 0.1%). The chain recombines TRBV9 with TRBJ2-7; D may be TRBD1 (6 bases). Germline V gene lookup returns CDR1 SGDLS and CDR2 YYNGEE. Trimming removed 4 bases from V and 2 bases from J, with 22 bases in between. This CDR3 is 17 amino acids long. The CDR3 DNA reads as TGTGCCAGCAGCCCGAGCTCTAAAAGGGGGACCCCCTACGAGCAGTACTTC. It encodes CASSPSSKRGTPYEQYF.

J is TRBJ1-5 and V is TRBV4-1, with D maybe TRBD1 (5 bases). Germline loops: CDR1 MGHRA, CDR2 YSYEKL. This CDR3 has 14 amino acids. Trimming removed 3 bases at V and 1 base at J, with 7 bases between. The CDR3 here is CASSQGRSNQPQHF. The CDR3 bases are TGCGCCAGCAGCCAGGGACGAAGCAATCAGCCCCAGCATTTT.